Sequencing of this T cell receptor (beta chain) was carried out in a study of graft-versus-host responses after intestinal transplantation. Overall study context: Induction using anti-thymocyte globulin, followed by tacrolimus and steroids for about 3 years, was given to all recipients.

Assay used: immunoSEQ multiplex PCR; TCRdb lists only in-frame clones, some missing. In the table there are about 20,000 clones, 86% of which are singletons. General study findings and limits: The marrow of recipients harbored GvH clones, and ileum or blood showed some of them first. Researchers found peak circulating GvH clone levels linked to early post-transplant HvG declines.

The CDR3 runs to 13 residues. Trimming left V 3 bases short and J 7 bases short, with 10 bases between. Looked up from germline, CDR1 is SGHAT and CDR2 is FQNNGV. As regards this clone: Its matching antigen is unknown.

Sequencing used PBMCs, obtained approximately 33 weeks after intestinal transplant. This sequence was found in a human patient who received an intestinal transplant, so some T cells may come from the graft donor. The chain has TRBV11-2 and TRBJ2-1, with a weak D call TRBD2 (7 bases). The CDR3 DNA sequence: TGTGCCAGCAGCTTTCGGGGGGCGAATGAGCAGTTCTTC. It is translated as CASSFRGANEQFF.